These 22 T cell receptor beta chains originate from one sample sequenced in a study of regulatory T cells in long-lasting Graves disease. Arm-PCR with iRepertoire HTBI primers amplified the CDR3 regions for these TCR beta libraries. TCRdb re-called the multiplex PCR reads through MiXCR, storing one row per CDR3 protein. This table holds 560,000 or so distinct CDR3 sequences, 15% to 20% found once. Time point meaning: newly diagnosed GD, antithyroid drugs for less than 3 months. The authors made the TCR library using RNA they extracted from PBMCs. These data were also reused for a study on T cells in Graves' hyperthyroidism and ophthalmopathy.

This material consisted of peripheral blood mononuclear cells (PBMCs), taken at new diagnosis, from a patient treated with antithyroid drugs. The receptors come from a man aged 18 to 30 with Graves disease.

There are many counts of this clonotype. This chain connects TRBV10-3 to TRBJ1-2; 7 bases fit TRBD1. The trim removed 8 bases at V and 7 bases at J, leaving 22 bases unmatched. In germline, CDR1 is ENHRY, CDR2 SYGVKD. The CDR3 is made up of 17 amino acids. In nucleotides, the CDR3 is TGTGCCATCGGCGACAGGGTGGCCCCGGGGTGGTTTCGTGGCTACACCTTC. This translates into CAIGDRVAPGWFRGYTF.

This clonotype was observed a few times. V usage is TRBV20-1 and J usage is TRBJ1-1; TRBD1 might be the D (6 bases). This CDR3 region has 14 residues. Germline V gene sequence: CDR1 DFQATT, CDR2 SNEGSKA (reference sequence). Trimming took 6 bases from V and 4 from J, leaving 18 bases between them. Here the CDR3 reads CSAQIGGGSTEAFF. The CDR3 DNA is TGCAGTGCCCAAATAGGGGGAGGGAGCACTGAAGCTTTCTTT.

V and J are TRBV2 and TRBJ2-2; D possibly corresponds to TRBD2 (6 bases). The germline gives CDR1 SNHLY, CDR2 FYNNEI. V gave up 2 bases and J gave up 6 bases, with 7 bases separating them. This CDR3 region has 13 residues. The CDR3 sequence: CASSERGSGELFF. As DNA, the CDR3 is TGTGCCAGCAGTGAACGGGGGTCCGGGGAGCTGTTTTTT.

This clonotype was seen repeatedly, ten times or more. This chain joins TRBV12-3 or TRBV12-4 and TRBJ2-7, with 9 bases identical to TRBD1. V shed 6 bases and J 7 bases; nucleotides not matched to a gene: 7. CDR3 length: 13 amino acids. Written as DNA, the CDR3 is TGTGCCAGCAGGCTACAGGGGGCGAGTGAGCAGTACTTC. Amino acid sequence: CASRLQGASEQYF.

In its sample, this clonotype was seen a few times. The chain employs TRBV20-1 and TRBJ2-7; the match to TRBD2 covers 9 bases. The CDR3 is 17 amino acids. Germline-derived CDR1 and CDR2 are DFQATT and SNEGSKA (reference sequence). The V segment lost 5 bases and the J segment 3 bases; nucleotides outside the gene matches: 17. CDR3 DNA sequence: TGCAGTGCTCTCAGAATGAACCCGCGGGAGGGCCGCTACGAGCAGTACTTC. Translated, it gives CSALRMNPREGRYEQYF.

This clonotype was picked up a small number of times. CDR3 residues: CASSQGSSGSFNEQFF. As DNA, the CDR3 is TGCGCCAGCAGCCAAGGTTCTAGCGGGAGTTTCAATGAGCAGTTCTTC. The chain combines TRBV4-1 with TRBJ2-1; 10 nucleotides align to TRBD2. Germline CDR1 reads MGHRA; CDR2 reads YSYEKL. The CDR3 covers 16 residues. V lost 1 base to trimming and J lost 6 bases; unmatched junction nucleotides: 6.

This clonotype was seen a few times. The J gene is TRBJ2-7, the V gene TRBV30; D not certain. Germline CDR1 and CDR2: GTSNPN and SVGIG (reference sequence). The CDR3 contains 16 residues. V lost 3 bases and J 1 base, leaving 19 bases between the germline ends. CDR3 sequence: CAWRDGPRLISYEQYF. In nucleotides, the CDR3 is TGTGCCTGGAGAGATGGGCCCCGGCTTATATCCTACGAGCAGTACTTC.

This clonotype occurred a few times. V gene TRBV5-5 combines with J gene TRBJ2-7; D may be TRBD1 or TRBD2 (5 bases each). Trimming pared 3 bases from V and 2 bases from J, leaving 12 bases between. Germline values: CDR1 SGHKS, CDR2 YYEKEE (reference sequence). This CDR3 comprises 14 residues. The DNA of the CDR3 is TGTGCCAGCAGCTCCTGGGGGAATCCCTACGAGCAGTACTTC. Protein product: CASSSWGNPYEQYF.

This clonotype was picked up many times. This chain uses TRBV28 with TRBJ1-2, with 8 bases aligning to TRBD1. Trimming took 7 bases from V and 4 from J; bases not matched to a gene: 5. Germline V lookup: CDR1 MDHEN, CDR2 SYDVKM. The CDR3 has 13 residues. CDR3 region: CASNAGTGYGYTF. The CDR3, as DNA: TGTGCCAGCAACGCCGGGACAGGCTATGGCTACACCTTC.

The chain recombines TRBV20-1 with TRBJ1-2, with 8 bases fitting TRBD1. CDR1 and CDR2 from the germline V gene are DFQATT and SNEGSKA (reference sequence). The CDR3 has 12 amino acids. Trimming at V came to 6 bases and at J to 4 bases, leaving 4 bases not matched to a gene. In DNA, the CDR3 is TGCAGTGCGCGGACAGGGACCTATGGCTACACCTTC. This translates into CSARTGTYGYTF.

This clonotype has a handful of counts. This rearrangement joins TRBV27 to TRBJ2-3; 8 bases are shared with TRBD2. The V and J ends lost 0 bases and 3 bases, in that order; junction bases with no gene match: 14. This CDR3 comprises 19 residues. CDR1 and CDR2 (germline): MNHEY, SMNVEV (reference sequence). The CDR3 nucleotides read TGTGCCAGCAGTTTATCGATGGTAGGAAGCGGGAGCCCAACAGATACGCAGTATTTT. It encodes CASSLSMVGSGSPTDTQYF.

This clonotype was found many times. The chain employs TRBV27 and TRBJ2-3; D is uncertain. Per germline, CDR1 MNHEY and CDR2 SMNVEV (reference sequence). The ends were cut back, 1 base at V and 4 bases at J, with 9 bases in the middle. CDR3 length equals 14 residues. CDR3 nucleotide sequence: TGTGCCAGCAGTTTATTGACATCGGCAGATACGCAGTATTTT. It yields the protein CASSLLTSADTQYF.

The V and J genes are TRBV28 and TRBJ2-3, with 9 bases matching TRBD2. J gave up 5 bases and V 3 bases, and 6 bases lay outside the gene matches. The CDR3 covers 15 residues. Per germline, CDR1 MDHEN and CDR2 SYDVKM. In DNA, the CDR3 is TGTGCCAGCAGTTTTAGGCGGGAGGGCCAAGATACGCAGTATTTT. It specifies CASSFRREGQDTQYF.

This clonotype was seen ten or more times. The CDR3 DNA is TGTGCCAGCAGCTGGGCGGGAGCCTCTCCCTCCTACGAGCAGTACTTC. Translation gives CASSWAGASPSYEQYF. This rearrangement joins TRBV7-8 to TRBJ2-7, with 7 nucleotides matching TRBD2. The CDR3 sequence is 16 residues long. Germline values: CDR1 SGHVS, CDR2 FQNEAQ. V lost 4 bases and J lost 0; bases outside the gene matches: 9.

Only a few counts were recorded for this clonotype. J is TRBJ2-7 and V is TRBV24-1; a weak D match, TRBD1 (6 bases). Germline V lookup: CDR1 KGHDR, CDR2 SFDVKD. The V gene lost 5 bases and the J gene lost 0 bases, with 16 bases spanning the gap. The CDR3 has 16 amino acids. The CDR3 is CATSATKTGYSYEQYF. In nucleotides, the CDR3 is TGTGCCACCAGTGCGACGAAGACAGGCTACTCCTACGAGCAGTACTTC.

This clonotype was recorded many times. The chain uses TRBV20-1 and TRBJ1-1; D is perhaps TRBD1 (5 bases). Germline V CDR1 and CDR2: DFQATT, SNEGSKA (reference sequence). This CDR3 has 14 amino acids. The V and J ends lost 5 bases and 9 bases respectively, with 22 bases between them. CDR3 DNA sequence: TGCAGTGCTCCAGAGGTCGGGGGGTACAGCCAAGCTTTCTTT. Its translation: CSAPEVGGYSQAFF.

This rearrangement joins TRBV5-1 to TRBJ2-2, with D maybe TRBD1 (5 bases). The germline V gene encodes CDR1 SGHRS and CDR2 YFSETQ. The CDR3 runs 16 residues. V lost 2 bases and J lost 0, with 11 bases in between. The CDR3 protein is CASSFLAGSNTGELFF. Here the CDR3 DNA reads TGCGCCAGCAGCTTTCTTGCAGGGTCGAACACCGGGGAGCTGTTTTTT.

The chain uses TRBV27 and TRBJ2-2, with 9 nucleotides matching TRBD1. V gave up 8 bases and J gave up 3 bases; unmatched junction bases: 10. Germline CDR1 reads MNHEY; CDR2 reads SMNVEV (reference sequence). The CDR3 runs to 16 residues. CDR3 coding DNA: TGTGCCAGCCGCTCACAGGGGGCGAGGGACACCGGGGAGCTGTTTTTT. Translated, it gives CASRSQGARDTGELFF.

The chain couples TRBV3-1 to TRBJ1-6; D unclear. The CDR3 sequence is 15 residues long. V lost 4 bases, J lost 7 bases, and 14 bases lay in between. CDR1 is LGHDT, CDR2 YNNKEL, per germline (reference sequence). Here the CDR3 reads CASSPSGVGNSPLHF. Written as DNA, the CDR3 is TGTGCCAGCAGCCCCAGCGGGGTCGGCAATTCACCCCTCCACTTT. The variable domain in full, completed from reference TRBV3-1 and TRBJ1-6, reads DTAVSQTPKYLVTQMGNDKSIKCEQNLGHDTMYWYKQDSKKFLKIMFSYNNKELIINETVPNRFSPKSPDKAHLNLHINSLELGDSAVYFCASSPSGVGNSPLHFGNGTRLTVT.

The rearrangement joins TRBV4-1 to TRBJ2-1, with D perhaps matching TRBD1 (6 bases). Germline CDR1 and CDR2: MGHRA and YSYEKL. V lost 9 bases, J lost 0 bases, and 9 bases lay in between. The CDR3 is 13 residues long. CDR3 DNA: TGCGCCAGTCAGGGGTCCTCCTACAATGAGCAGTTCTTC. It specifies CASQGSSYNEQFF.

The chain joins TRBV30 to TRBJ1-1; no firm D call. Germline V lookup: CDR1 GTSNPN, CDR2 SVGIG (reference sequence). The CDR3 extends over 14 amino acids. V lost 4 bases, J lost 2 bases, and 14 bases lay in between. CDR3 DNA: TGTGCCTGGACGAAATTTCAGGTAAACACTGAAGCTTTCTTT. Its protein product is CAWTKFQVNTEAFF.

This clonotype appeared many times. CDR3 in amino acids: CASSRDVSYNEQFF. Here the CDR3 DNA reads TGTGCCAGCAGCCGGGATGTCTCCTACAATGAGCAGTTCTTC. The chain recombines TRBV3-1 with TRBJ2-1; D not resolved. The CDR3 is made up of 14 amino acids. The V gene's germline CDR1 is LGHDT and CDR2 YNNKEL (reference sequence). V lost 4 bases to trimming and J lost 0 bases, with 7 bases between them.